This T cell receptor (beta chain) was profiled in a study of shared clonotypes between healthy human individuals. Concerning this clone: The target antigen is unknown.

Germline V lookup: CDR1 MDHEN, CDR2 SYDVKM. V dropped 4 bases and J dropped 8 bases, with 8 bases sitting between them. The CDR3 extends over 12 amino acids. General observations from the study: Generally, naive subsets came out with larger estimated richness than memory subsets. Sharing across a handful of donors was seen in around 5% of naive CD4 clonotypes.

Authors' methods: ImmunoSEQ supplied junction-only sequences lacking quality scores, so filtering was different. Only in-frame clones appear in the TCRdb table, and some are missing; sequencing was by immunoSEQ multiplex PCR. For V, J and clone size, that table is used; D and trimming come from the DNA. This table holds approximately 1.5 million clones, about 98.5% found once. Donors, healthy HIV-negative adults, lacked recent acute infections or vaccinations. The sequenced sample was naive CD4+ T cells sorted from blood. Documented subset: CD45RA+ positively selected. The sequence was collected from a young man in good health. V and J are TRBV28 and TRBJ1-4; unclear D gene. The CDR3 here is CASSSSREKLFF. The CDR3 DNA sequence: TGTGCCAGCAGTTCGTCGAGGGAAAAACTGTTTTTT. Combining the CDR3 with reference TRBV28 and TRBJ1-4 gives the whole variable domain DVKVTQSSRYLVKRTGEKVFLECVQDMDHENMFWYRQDPGLGLRLIYFSYDVKMKEKGDIPEGYSVSREKKERFSLILESASTNQTSMYLCASSSSREKLFFGSGTQLSVL.